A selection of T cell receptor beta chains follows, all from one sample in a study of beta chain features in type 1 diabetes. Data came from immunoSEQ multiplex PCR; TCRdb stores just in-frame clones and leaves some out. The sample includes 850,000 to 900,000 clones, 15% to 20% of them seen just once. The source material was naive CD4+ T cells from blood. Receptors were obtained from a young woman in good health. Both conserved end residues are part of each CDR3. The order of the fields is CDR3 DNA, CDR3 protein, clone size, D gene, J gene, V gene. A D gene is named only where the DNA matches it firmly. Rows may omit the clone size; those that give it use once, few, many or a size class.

CDR3 DNA: TGTGCCAGCAGCCACGGGACTAGCTACGAGCAGTACTTC
CDR3 protein: CASSHGTSYEQYF
clone size: NA
D gene: TRBD2
J gene: TRBJ2-7
V gene: TRBV5-4

CDR3 DNA: TGTGCCAGTAGGAGGACCGGGGAGCTGTTTTTT
CDR3 protein: CASRRTGELFF
clone size: few
D gene: NA
J gene: TRBJ2-2
V gene: TRBV19

CDR3 DNA: TGTGCCAGCAGCTCGGATTATGGCAATGAGCAGTTCTTC
CDR3 protein: CASSSDYGNEQFF
clone size: NA
D gene: NA
J gene: TRBJ2-1
V gene: TRBV11-2

CDR3 DNA: TGTGCCAGCAGCCGGGACAGGTCTGAAAAACTGTTTTTT
CDR3 protein: CASSRDRSEKLFF
clone size: NA
D gene: TRBD1
J gene: TRBJ1-4
V gene: TRBV7-9

CDR3 DNA: TGTGCCAGCAGCCGGGGGACAGGGGAAGGCTACACCTTC
CDR3 protein: CASSRGTGEGYTF
clone size: NA
D gene: TRBD1
J gene: TRBJ1-2
V gene: TRBV7-9

CDR3 DNA: TGTGCCAGCTCACCGTGGACAGGTCCCACGGTCTCCGGGGAGCTGTTTTTT
CDR3 protein: CASSPWTGPTVSGELFF
clone size: NA
D gene: TRBD1
J gene: TRBJ2-2
V gene: TRBV18

CDR3 DNA: TGTGCCAGCTCAGGAGGAAACCAAGAGACCCAGTACTTC
CDR3 protein: CASSGGNQETQYF
clone size: NA
D gene: NA
J gene: TRBJ2-5
V gene: TRBV18

CDR3 DNA: TGTGCCAGCAGCTTCAGGGCGAACACCGGGGAGCTGTTTTTT
CDR3 protein: CASSFRANTGELFF
clone size: few
D gene: NA
J gene: TRBJ2-2
V gene: TRBV7-2

CDR3 DNA: TGCGCCAGCAGCTCAGACAGGGGGCACTATGGCTACACCTTC
CDR3 protein: CASSSDRGHYGYTF
clone size: NA
D gene: TRBD1
J gene: TRBJ1-2
V gene: TRBV5-1

CDR3 DNA: TGTGCCAGCAGCGCCGTTGGGGGCCCCCACACCGGGGAGCTGTTTTTT
CDR3 protein: CASSAVGGPHTGELFF
clone size: few
D gene: NA
J gene: TRBJ2-2
V gene: TRBV11-2

CDR3 DNA: TGTGCCAGCTCCCCAGCGAACACTGAAGCTTTCTTT
CDR3 protein: CASSPANTEAFF
clone size: few
D gene: NA
J gene: TRBJ1-1
V gene: TRBV6-6

CDR3 DNA: TGTGCCAGCAGGCCGCAGGGTTCTAGCAATCAGCCCCAGCATTTT
CDR3 protein: CASRPQGSSNQPQHF
clone size: few
D gene: NA
J gene: TRBJ1-5
V gene: TRBV6-6

CDR3 DNA: TGTGCCATCAGTCGGGACACGGACACTACCTACGAGCAGTACTTC
CDR3 protein: CAISRDTDTTYEQYF
clone size: few
D gene: NA
J gene: TRBJ2-7
V gene: TRBV10-3

CDR3 DNA: TGTGCCAGCAGCTTCGACGGGACCTCGAACACCGGGGAGCTGTTTTTT
CDR3 protein: CASSFDGTSNTGELFF
clone size: few
D gene: NA
J gene: TRBJ2-2
V gene: TRBV7-6

CDR3 DNA: TGTGCCAGCAGCAAAGCGCTTTCGGAGGGGCAAGAGACCCAGTACTTC
CDR3 protein: CASSKALSEGQETQYF
clone size: few
D gene: NA
J gene: TRBJ2-5
V gene: TRBV21-1

CDR3 DNA: TGCGCCAGCAGCCAGACTATCTCTTTCGGGGAGACCCAGTACTTC
CDR3 protein: CASSQTISFGETQYF
clone size: NA
D gene: NA
J gene: TRBJ2-5
V gene: TRBV5-1

CDR3 DNA: TGTGCCAGCAGCAAAATTTCCCTTAGCGGGGAAGAGACCCAGTACTTC
CDR3 protein: CASSKISLSGEETQYF
clone size: NA
D gene: NA
J gene: TRBJ2-5
V gene: TRBV21-1

CDR3 DNA: TGCGCCAGCAGCTTGGATATCATGACAGGCGGAAGCTCCTACGAGCAGTACTTC
CDR3 protein: CASSLDIMTGGSSYEQYF
clone size: NA
D gene: NA
J gene: TRBJ2-7
V gene: TRBV5-1

CDR3 DNA: TGTGCCAGCAGCGTAATGGACAGGGCCACTGAAGCTTTCTTT
CDR3 protein: CASSVMDRATEAFF
clone size: few
D gene: TRBD1
J gene: TRBJ1-1
V gene: TRBV7-9

CDR3 DNA: TGTGCCACCAGCAGAGATCTGGACCCCGTTTCCGCTGAAGCTTTCTTT
CDR3 protein: CATSRDLDPVSAEAFF
clone size: NA
D gene: NA
J gene: TRBJ1-1
V gene: TRBV15

CDR3 DNA: TGTGCCAGCTCACAGAATAAAGGAGGCACAGATACGCAGTATTTT
CDR3 protein: CASSQNKGGTDTQYF
clone size: NA
D gene: NA
J gene: TRBJ2-3
V gene: TRBV18

CDR3 DNA: TGCGCCAGCAGTGAGTCGCGGGGGCTAGCGGGAGGGCACTACGAGCAGTACTTC
CDR3 protein: CASSESRGLAGGHYEQYF
clone size: NA
D gene: TRBD2
J gene: TRBJ2-7
V gene: TRBV10-1

CDR3 DNA: TGTGCCACCAGCAGAGATAGGACTAGCGGGAGACACGAGCAGTACTTC
CDR3 protein: CATSRDRTSGRHEQYF
clone size: NA
D gene: TRBD2
J gene: TRBJ2-7
V gene: TRBV15

CDR3 DNA: TGTGCCAGCAGCGTAGAGTCGGCGGGAGGTGGTCGCCATGAGCAGTTCTTC
CDR3 protein: CASSVESAGGGRHEQFF
clone size: NA
D gene: TRBD2
J gene: TRBJ2-1
V gene: TRBV9

CDR3 DNA: TGTGCCAGCAGTGAAGAGGCGGGCGGCACGATTAACTATGGCTACACCTTC
CDR3 protein: CASSEEAGGTINYGYTF
clone size: NA
D gene: NA
J gene: TRBJ1-2
V gene: TRBV6-1

CDR3 DNA: TGTGCCAGTAGTAACCGGCACAATGAGCAGTTCTTC
CDR3 protein: CASSNRHNEQFF
clone size: few
D gene: NA
J gene: TRBJ2-1
V gene: TRBV19

CDR3 DNA: TGTGCCAGCAGACGAAGCGGGAGCACAGATACGCAGTATTTT
CDR3 protein: CASRRSGSTDTQYF
clone size: few
D gene: NA
J gene: TRBJ2-3
V gene: TRBV11-1

CDR3 DNA: TGTGCCAGCAGTCTGGAGGAGGGGGATACGCAGTATTTT
CDR3 protein: CASSLEEGDTQYF
clone size: few
D gene: NA
J gene: TRBJ2-3
V gene: TRBV6-4

CDR3 DNA: TGTGCCAGCAGCGTCCTCGGGGTGATGCGCACAGATACGCAGTATTTT
CDR3 protein: CASSVLGVMRTDTQYF
clone size: NA
D gene: NA
J gene: TRBJ2-3
V gene: TRBV9

CDR3 DNA: TGCAGCGCCGACACCGGGACTGCGGCCCTTAACTATGGCTACACCTTC
CDR3 protein: CSADTGTAALNYGYTF
clone size: few
D gene: NA
J gene: TRBJ1-2
V gene: TRBV29-1

CDR3 DNA: TGTGCCAGCAGCTTAGCCCCGGGACTAGCCCGATACCGGCAGTTCTTC
CDR3 protein: CASSLAPGLARYRQFF
clone size: NA
D gene: TRBD2
J gene: TRBJ2-1
V gene: TRBV7-2

CDR3 DNA: TGTGCCAGCCGCAACACTGGGGCAGATACGCAGTATTTT
CDR3 protein: CASRNTGADTQYF
clone size: few
D gene: NA
J gene: TRBJ2-3
V gene: TRBV7-9

CDR3 DNA: TGTGCCAGCAGCTTCAGGCGCGGAGCCTACGAGCAGTACTTC
CDR3 protein: CASSFRRGAYEQYF
clone size: NA
D gene: NA
J gene: TRBJ2-7
V gene: TRBV7-2

CDR3 DNA: TGTGCCAGCAGTTTAATAGGCGGCCTAAAGGACGTCTACACCTTC
CDR3 protein: CASSLIGGLKDVYTF
clone size: NA
D gene: NA
J gene: TRBJ1-2
V gene: TRBV28

CDR3 DNA: TGCAGCGTTCGCACTCAACTAGCGGGAGTCTACAATGAGCAGTTCTTC
CDR3 protein: CSVRTQLAGVYNEQFF
clone size: NA
D gene: TRBD2
J gene: TRBJ2-1
V gene: TRBV29-1

CDR3 DNA: TGTGCCAGCAGTAACCAGGGGGCTCAGTATGGCTACACCTTC
CDR3 protein: CASSNQGAQYGYTF
clone size: NA
D gene: TRBD1
J gene: TRBJ1-2
V gene: TRBV2

CDR3 DNA: TGTGCCATCAGTCCCATGTCGGAGATTGATGGCTACACCTTC
CDR3 protein: CAISPMSEIDGYTF
clone size: few
D gene: NA
J gene: TRBJ1-2
V gene: TRBV6-5

CDR3 DNA: TGTGCCAGCCCTAGGGACCTGCTATTAGGGGAGCTGTTTTTT
CDR3 protein: CASPRDLLLGELFF
clone size: NA
D gene: NA
J gene: TRBJ2-2
V gene: TRBV7-8

CDR3 DNA: TGTGCCAGCAGCCAAGTTGTGGCGCCTCACCAAGAGACCCAGTACTTC
CDR3 protein: CASSQVVAPHQETQYF
clone size: NA
D gene: NA
J gene: TRBJ2-5
V gene: TRBV4-2

CDR3 DNA: TGCGCCAGCGCGGTAGGGACAGGGGGCGGAATGAATGAAGATACGCAGTATTTT
CDR3 protein: CASAVGTGGGMNEDTQYF
clone size: NA
D gene: TRBD1
J gene: TRBJ2-3
V gene: TRBV23-1

CDR3 DNA: TGTGCCAGCAGTGATTTTGGGGGTTGGGGTACGCAGTATTTT
CDR3 protein: CASSDFGGWGTQYF
clone size: few
D gene: NA
J gene: TRBJ2-3
V gene: TRBV25-1

CDR3 DNA: TGTGCCAGCAGCTCATTAGCAGGGGCCAATGAGCAGTTCTTC
CDR3 protein: CASSSLAGANEQFF
clone size: NA
D gene: NA
J gene: TRBJ2-1
V gene: TRBV7-2

CDR3 DNA: TGTGCCAGCAGCTTAGGCGGTAGCGGCCCAGATACGCAGTATTTT
CDR3 protein: CASSLGGSGPDTQYF
clone size: few
D gene: NA
J gene: TRBJ2-3
V gene: TRBV7-9

CDR3 DNA: TGTGCCAGCAGCTTAGGCGTAGGGGGCTATGGCTACACCTTC
CDR3 protein: CASSLGVGGYGYTF
clone size: few
D gene: NA
J gene: TRBJ1-2
V gene: TRBV11-2

CDR3 DNA: TGTGCCAGCTCACCACAGGACCGGGGGATAGCTTTCTTT
CDR3 protein: CASSPQDRGIAFF
clone size: few
D gene: NA
J gene: TRBJ1-1
V gene: TRBV18

CDR3 DNA: TGCGCCAGCAGCTTGGGGGACCCTCTCGGAAACACCATATATTTT
CDR3 protein: CASSLGDPLGNTIYF
clone size: NA
D gene: NA
J gene: TRBJ1-3
V gene: TRBV5-1

CDR3 DNA: TGTGCCAGCAGGTCCAGGGTGGATAGCAATCAGCCCCAGCATTTT
CDR3 protein: CASRSRVDSNQPQHF
clone size: NA
D gene: NA
J gene: TRBJ1-5
V gene: TRBV6-6

CDR3 DNA: TGTGCCAGCAGCTCCCCCAGGGGAGGGGAGCTGTTTTTT
CDR3 protein: CASSSPRGGELFF
clone size: few
D gene: NA
J gene: TRBJ2-2
V gene: TRBV11-2

CDR3 DNA: TGTGCCAGCAGTTACGGCGGGACCTACGAGCAGTACTTC
CDR3 protein: CASSYGGTYEQYF
clone size: NA
D gene: NA
J gene: TRBJ2-7
V gene: TRBV6-5

CDR3 DNA: TGTGCCAGCAGCGTAGATCCGGGGGCAGACGAGCAGTACTTC
CDR3 protein: CASSVDPGADEQYF
clone size: few
D gene: NA
J gene: TRBJ2-7
V gene: TRBV9

CDR3 DNA: TGTGCCAGCAGCCAATATACTGGGAACACTGAAGCTTTCTTT
CDR3 protein: CASSQYTGNTEAFF
clone size: few
D gene: NA
J gene: TRBJ1-1
V gene: TRBV4-2

CDR3 DNA: TGTGCCAGCAGTGCGACAGGGTATGTGGCCGGGGAGCTGTTTTTT
CDR3 protein: CASSATGYVAGELFF
clone size: NA
D gene: TRBD1
J gene: TRBJ2-2
V gene: TRBV2

CDR3 DNA: TGTGCCAGCTCCAGGGACAAAAACACAGATACGCAGTATTTT
CDR3 protein: CASSRDKNTDTQYF
clone size: NA
D gene: NA
J gene: TRBJ2-3
V gene: TRBV7-2

CDR3 DNA: TGTGCCAGCAGTTTTCCTCGACAGGGTCGTAGCACTGAAGCTTTCTTT
CDR3 protein: CASSFPRQGRSTEAFF
clone size: NA
D gene: TRBD1
J gene: TRBJ1-1
V gene: TRBV28

CDR3 DNA: TGCGCCAGCAGCCAAGATCTTAGTAGTGCCTACAATGAGCAGTTCTTC
CDR3 protein: CASSQDLSSAYNEQFF
clone size: few
D gene: NA
J gene: TRBJ2-1
V gene: TRBV4-3